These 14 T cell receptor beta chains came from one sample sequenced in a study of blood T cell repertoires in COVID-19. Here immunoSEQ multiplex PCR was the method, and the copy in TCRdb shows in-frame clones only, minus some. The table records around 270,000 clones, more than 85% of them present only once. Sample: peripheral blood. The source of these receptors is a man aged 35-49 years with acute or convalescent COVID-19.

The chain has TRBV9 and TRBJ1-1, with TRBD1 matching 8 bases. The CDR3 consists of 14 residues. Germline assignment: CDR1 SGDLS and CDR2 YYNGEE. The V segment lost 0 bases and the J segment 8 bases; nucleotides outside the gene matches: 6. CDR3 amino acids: CASSVDQGAPEAFF. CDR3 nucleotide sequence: TGTGCCAGCAGCGTAGATCAGGGGGCTCCCGAAGCTTTCTTT.

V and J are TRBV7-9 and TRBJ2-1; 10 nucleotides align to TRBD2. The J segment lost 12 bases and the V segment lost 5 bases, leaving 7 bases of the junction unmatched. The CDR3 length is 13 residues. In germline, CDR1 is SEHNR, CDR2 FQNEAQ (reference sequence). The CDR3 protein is CASSPIAGGRQFF. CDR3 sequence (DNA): TGTGCCAGCAGCCCCATAGCGGGGGGACGGCAGTTCTTC.

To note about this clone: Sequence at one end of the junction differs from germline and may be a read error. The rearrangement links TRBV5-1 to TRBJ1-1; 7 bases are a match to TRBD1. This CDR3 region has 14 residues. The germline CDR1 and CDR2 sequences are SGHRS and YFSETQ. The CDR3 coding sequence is TGCGCCAGCAGCACGGACAGGACCTACACAGAAGCTTTCTTT. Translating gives CASSTDRTYTEAFF.

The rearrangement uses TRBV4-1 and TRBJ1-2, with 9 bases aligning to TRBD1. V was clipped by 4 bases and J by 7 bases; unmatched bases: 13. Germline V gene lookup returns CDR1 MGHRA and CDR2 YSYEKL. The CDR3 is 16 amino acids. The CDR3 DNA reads TGCGCCAGCAGCCCGACCGGGACAGGGCACCCCCTTGGCTACACCTTC. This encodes CASSPTGTGHPLGYTF.

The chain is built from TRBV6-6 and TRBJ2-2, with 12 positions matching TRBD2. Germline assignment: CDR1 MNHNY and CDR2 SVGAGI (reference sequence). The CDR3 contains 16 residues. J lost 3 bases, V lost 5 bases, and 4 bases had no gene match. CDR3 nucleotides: TGTGCCAGCAGTAAAGGACTAGCGGGATACACCGGGGAGCTGTTTTTT. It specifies CASSKGLAGYTGELFF.

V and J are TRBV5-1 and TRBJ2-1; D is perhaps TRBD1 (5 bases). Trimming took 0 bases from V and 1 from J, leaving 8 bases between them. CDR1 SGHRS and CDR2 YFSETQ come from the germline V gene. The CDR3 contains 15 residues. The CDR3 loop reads CASSLEGVSYNEQFF. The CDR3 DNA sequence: TGCGCCAGCAGCTTGGAAGGGGTTTCCTACAATGAGCAGTTCTTC.

The CDR3 spells CASSTRAGVPEQYF. In DNA form, the CDR3 reads TGTGCCAGCAGCACCCGTGCGGGGGTCCCCGAGCAGTACTTC. The chain couples TRBV9 to TRBJ2-7; 7 nucleotides align to TRBD2. Losses at the gene ends were 4 bases for V and 6 bases for J; bases not matched to a gene: 10. This CDR3 comprises 14 residues. Germline V gives CDR1 SGDLS, CDR2 YYNGEE.

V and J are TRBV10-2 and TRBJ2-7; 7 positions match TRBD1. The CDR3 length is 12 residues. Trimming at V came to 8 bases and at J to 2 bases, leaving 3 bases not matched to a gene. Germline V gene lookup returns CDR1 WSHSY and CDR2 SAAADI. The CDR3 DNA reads TGCGCCAGCGGGGACAGCGCCTACGAGCAGTACTTC. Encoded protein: CASGDSAYEQYF.

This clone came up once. The CDR3 spells CASSDLQGYNEKLFF. Written as DNA, the CDR3 is TGTGCCAGCAGTGACCTACAGGGTTATAATGAAAAACTGTTTTTT. The rearrangement joins TRBV6-1 to TRBJ1-4; the D gene is possibly TRBD1 (6 bases). This CDR3 region has 15 residues. The V and J ends lost 3 bases and 4 bases respectively, with 12 bases between them. The germline CDR1 and CDR2 sequences are MNHNS and SASEGT.

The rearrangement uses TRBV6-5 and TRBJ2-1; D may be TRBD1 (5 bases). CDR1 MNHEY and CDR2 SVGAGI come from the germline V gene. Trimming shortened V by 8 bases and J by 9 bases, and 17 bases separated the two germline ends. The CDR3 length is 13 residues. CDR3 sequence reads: CASGHLPDSEQFF. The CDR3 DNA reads TGTGCCAGCGGACACTTACCAGACAGTGAGCAGTTCTTC.

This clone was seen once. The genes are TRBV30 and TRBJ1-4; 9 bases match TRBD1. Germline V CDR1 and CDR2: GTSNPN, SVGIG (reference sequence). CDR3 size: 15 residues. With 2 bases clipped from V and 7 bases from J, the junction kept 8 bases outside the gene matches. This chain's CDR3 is CAWSIMGTGTEKLFF. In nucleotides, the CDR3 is TGTGCCTGGAGTATCATGGGGACAGGGACTGAAAAACTGTTTTTT.

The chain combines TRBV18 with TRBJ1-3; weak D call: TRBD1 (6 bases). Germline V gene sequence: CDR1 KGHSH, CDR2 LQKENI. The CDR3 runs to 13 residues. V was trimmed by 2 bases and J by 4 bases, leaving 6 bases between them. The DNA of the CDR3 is TGTGCCAGCTCACCAGGGACAGGAAACACCATATATTTT. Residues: CASSPGTGNTIYF.

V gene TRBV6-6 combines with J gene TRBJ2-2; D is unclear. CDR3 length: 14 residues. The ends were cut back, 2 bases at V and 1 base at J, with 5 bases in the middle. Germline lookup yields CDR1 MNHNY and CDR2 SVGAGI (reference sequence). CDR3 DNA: TGTGCCAGCAGTTACGAGCTGAACACCGGGGAGCTGTTTTTT. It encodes CASSYELNTGELFF.

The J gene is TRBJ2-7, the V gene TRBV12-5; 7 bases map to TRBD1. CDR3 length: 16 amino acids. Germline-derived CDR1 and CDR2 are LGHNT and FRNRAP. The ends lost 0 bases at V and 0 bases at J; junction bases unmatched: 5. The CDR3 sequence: CASGLVMQGVSYEQYF. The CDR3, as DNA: TGTGCTAGTGGTTTGGTAATGCAGGGGGTCTCCTACGAGCAGTACTTC.